This TCR beta chain is from a study of graft-versus-host responses after intestinal transplantation. Overall study context: For two to four years after anti-thymocyte globulin induction, all recipients took tacrolimus and steroids. Broader study findings: Among recipient marrow samples, GvH clones were found; some appeared first in ileum or blood.

The repertoire was sequenced with immunoSEQ multiplex PCR; TCRdb's copy has only in-frame clones and lacks some. Altogether about 100,000 clones are present, about 90% being singletons, with the ten largest covering around 0.95%. Remarks on this clone: Its antigen is as yet unknown.

V lost 5 bases, J lost 6 bases, and 8 bases lay in between. There are 12 residues in the CDR3. The germline gives CDR1 ENHRY, CDR2 SYGVKD. This TCR was sampled from a human donor who was the organ donor for an intestinal transplant. This specimen consisted of unstimulated CD4+ T cells sorted from spleen or lymph node cells, obtained before transplant. The rearrangement joins TRBV10-3 to TRBJ1-5, with a weak D call TRBD1 (5 bases). The CDR3 sequence: CAISSGGQPQHF. In nucleotides, the CDR3 is TGTGCCATCAGTTCCGGGGGTCAGCCCCAGCATTTT.